This TCR beta chain came from a study of early T cells in non-severe SARS-CoV-2 infection. Overall study: Sequencing used unsorted whole-blood bulk RNA, so chains lack pairing.

There are many counts of this clonotype. The length of the CDR3 is 13 residues. Germline V lookup: CDR1 LGHDT, CDR2 YNNKEL (reference sequence). V gave up 1 base and J gave up 7 bases, with 10 bases separating them. Each CDR3 protein gets one entry after TCRdb re-called the 5' RACE reads with MiXCR. The table lists tens of thousands of distinct CDR3 sequences, about 9% of them singletons. V usage is TRBV3-1 and J usage is TRBJ1-2; D uncertain. The source of this sequence is an adult who was a healthcare worker with PCR-confirmed SARS-CoV-2 infection or an uninfected control (not recorded which). Source material: whole blood. CDR3 coding DNA: TGTGCCAGCAGCCAAGGTCGCGTCACTGGCTACACCTTC. As protein: CASSQGRVTGYTF.